The rows below give T cell receptor beta chains drawn from one sample of a study of OX40 agonist ivuxolimab in advanced cancers. Clones were sequenced by immunoSEQ multiplex PCR, and TCRdb holds only the in-frame ones, with some missing. The sample has about 27,000 clones, 80% to 90% seen once; the top ten hold less than 30%. The material sequenced was CD4+ or CD8+ T cells sorted from blood, taken in a trial of the OX40 agonist ivuxolimab. These receptors all stem from an adult with an advanced solid tumor such as melanoma, head and neck, liver or kidney cancer. CDR3s include the opening cysteine and the closing phenylalanine or tryptophan. Fields, in order: D gene, J gene, V gene, clone size, CDR3 DNA, CDR3 protein. D genes are given only for firm matches. A clone size is listed for some rows: how often the clone was seen (once, few, many), or a class if it is expanded.

D gene: -
J gene: TRBJ1-1
V gene: TRBV5-6
clone size: -
CDR3 DNA: TGTGCCAGCAGCTTGGCCGGCGGGACAAAAGCTTTCTTT
CDR3 protein: CASSLAGGTKAFF

D gene: -
J gene: TRBJ1-6
V gene: TRBV4-1
clone size: -
CDR3 DNA: TGCGCCAGCAGCCAAGATTCGGCAGCCTATAATTCACCCCTCCACTTT
CDR3 protein: CASSQDSAAYNSPLHF

D gene: -
J gene: TRBJ2-5
V gene: TRBV2
clone size: -
CDR3 DNA: TGTGCCAGCACCCCTAAACGGGACCCCGGAGTTGGGACCCAGTACTTC
CDR3 protein: CASTPKRDPGVGTQYF

D gene: -
J gene: TRBJ2-2
V gene: TRBV6-5
clone size: -
CDR3 DNA: TGTGCCAGCAGTTACTCAGGCGGATTACTTACCGGGGAGCTGTTTTTT
CDR3 protein: CASSYSGGLLTGELFF

D gene: -
J gene: TRBJ1-2
V gene: TRBV6-6
clone size: -
CDR3 DNA: TGTGCCAGCAGTTACAACAGGGCAGACTATGGCTACACCTTC
CDR3 protein: CASSYNRADYGYTF

D gene: -
J gene: TRBJ2-1
V gene: TRBV27
clone size: -
CDR3 DNA: TGTGCCAGCAGTTTATCGTTAAACAATGAGCAGTTCTTC
CDR3 protein: CASSLSLNNEQFF

D gene: -
J gene: TRBJ2-3
V gene: TRBV27
clone size: -
CDR3 DNA: TGTGCCAGCAGTTTATGGACTAAGGCAGATACGCAGTATTTT
CDR3 protein: CASSLWTKADTQYF

D gene: TRBD1
J gene: TRBJ2-7
V gene: TRBV11-2
clone size: -
CDR3 DNA: TGTGCCAGCAGCTTCGGGACAGGGAGCTCCTACGAGCAGTACTTC
CDR3 protein: CASSFGTGSSYEQYF

D gene: TRBD1
J gene: TRBJ2-7
V gene: TRBV5-6
clone size: once
CDR3 DNA: TGTGCCAGCAGCTTGCCGGGACAGGGATACGAGCAGTACTTC
CDR3 protein: CASSLPGQGYEQYF

D gene: TRBD2
J gene: TRBJ2-7
V gene: TRBV12-5
clone size: -
CDR3 DNA: TGTGCTAGTGGTTTGAGCGGGAGGTACGAGCAGTACTTC
CDR3 protein: CASGLSGRYEQYF

D gene: TRBD1
J gene: TRBJ1-6
V gene: TRBV9
clone size: -
CDR3 DNA: TGTGCCAGCAGCGAAACAGGGGGTTCGAATTCACCCCTCCACTTT
CDR3 protein: CASSETGGSNSPLHF

D gene: -
J gene: TRBJ1-2
V gene: TRBV2
clone size: few
CDR3 DNA: TGTGCCAGCAGTGAACTCAAAAGGGATGGCTACACCTTC
CDR3 protein: CASSELKRDGYTF

D gene: -
J gene: TRBJ2-7
V gene: TRBV4-1
clone size: -
CDR3 DNA: TGCGCCAGCAGCCTGCAGGGGCGGGAGGAGCAGTACTTC
CDR3 protein: CASSLQGREEQYF

D gene: TRBD2
J gene: TRBJ2-7
V gene: TRBV28
clone size: -
CDR3 DNA: TGTGCCAGCAGTTTATGGACTAGCGGGAGAAACGAGCAGTACTTC
CDR3 protein: CASSLWTSGRNEQYF

D gene: -
J gene: TRBJ2-7
V gene: TRBV6-1
clone size: -
CDR3 DNA: TGTGCCAGCAAAAGGGGGGTCTACGAGCAGTACTTC
CDR3 protein: CASKRGVYEQYF

D gene: -
J gene: TRBJ2-2
V gene: TRBV19
clone size: -
CDR3 DNA: TGTGCCAGTACGGACACCGGGGAGCTGTTTTTT
CDR3 protein: CASTDTGELFF

D gene: -
J gene: TRBJ2-1
V gene: TRBV25-1
clone size: few
CDR3 DNA: TGTGCCAGCAGTGAATTTGGGACCTCCTACAATGAGCAGTTCTTC
CDR3 protein: CASSEFGTSYNEQFF

D gene: -
J gene: TRBJ1-1
V gene: TRBV28
clone size: -
CDR3 DNA: TGTGCCAGCAGTTTATTAGGGGGATATGGGAACACTGAAGCTTTCTTT
CDR3 protein: CASSLLGGYGNTEAFF

D gene: -
J gene: TRBJ1-5
V gene: TRBV7-2
clone size: -
CDR3 DNA: TGTGCCAGCAGCTTAACGGGTTATCATCAGCCCCAGCATTTT
CDR3 protein: CASSLTGYHQPQHF

D gene: TRBD2
J gene: TRBJ2-1
V gene: TRBV7-3
clone size: -
CDR3 DNA: TGTGCCAGCAGCCCCCGGGGTGGGCTAGCGGGATCCTACAATGAGCAGTTCTTC
CDR3 protein: CASSPRGGLAGSYNEQFF

D gene: TRBD1
J gene: TRBJ1-4
V gene: TRBV5-8
clone size: -
CDR3 DNA: TGTGCCAGCAGCGCCTGGGACAGGAGGGACGAAAAACTGTTTTTT
CDR3 protein: CASSAWDRRDEKLFF

D gene: TRBD1
J gene: TRBJ1-4
V gene: TRBV2
clone size: -
CDR3 DNA: TGTGCCAGCAACAAAGACAGGGAGTTCGACGAAAAACTGTTTTTT
CDR3 protein: CASNKDREFDEKLFF

D gene: TRBD2
J gene: TRBJ2-7
V gene: TRBV4-1
clone size: -
CDR3 DNA: TGCGCCAGCAGCCATGACCCGGGACTAGCAACCTACGAGCAGTACTTC
CDR3 protein: CASSHDPGLATYEQYF

D gene: -
J gene: TRBJ2-3
V gene: TRBV6-4
clone size: -
CDR3 DNA: TGTGCCAGCAGTGACTCGGTCCTAGTTGGAGGGGATACGCAGTATTTT
CDR3 protein: CASSDSVLVGGDTQYF

D gene: -
J gene: TRBJ1-1
V gene: TRBV6-1
clone size: -
CDR3 DNA: TGTGCCAGCAGTGAACGAATCCGTCCGAACACTGAAGCTTTCTTT
CDR3 protein: CASSERIRPNTEAFF

D gene: -
J gene: TRBJ2-7
V gene: TRBV27
clone size: -
CDR3 DNA: TGTGCCAGCAGTCCTGGCCCTCTCTACGAGCAGTACTTC
CDR3 protein: CASSPGPLYEQYF

D gene: TRBD1
J gene: TRBJ1-1
V gene: TRBV9
clone size: -
CDR3 DNA: TGTGCCAGCAGCGTAGGGGGGACAGGGGCCTCGAGCGGGGCTTTCTTT
CDR3 protein: CASSVGGTGASSGAFF

D gene: -
J gene: TRBJ2-7
V gene: TRBV6-5
clone size: -
CDR3 DNA: TGTGCCACCTCACGCGCCTACGAGCAGTACTTC
CDR3 protein: CATSRAYEQYF

D gene: TRBD2
J gene: TRBJ2-2
V gene: TRBV6-5
clone size: -
CDR3 DNA: TGTGCCAGCCAGGGACTAGCGCCCGGGGAGCTGTTTTTT
CDR3 protein: CASQGLAPGELFF

D gene: -
J gene: TRBJ2-7
V gene: TRBV11-2
clone size: -
CDR3 DNA: TGTGCCAGCAGCTACGACGCGGGGACCTACGAGCAGTACTTC
CDR3 protein: CASSYDAGTYEQYF

D gene: TRBD2
J gene: TRBJ2-1
V gene: TRBV6-6
clone size: -
CDR3 DNA: TGTGCCAGCAGTCAATTACTAGCGGGAGCCTACAATGAGCAGTTCTTC
CDR3 protein: CASSQLLAGAYNEQFF

D gene: TRBD2
J gene: TRBJ2-3
V gene: TRBV7-9
clone size: -
CDR3 DNA: TGTGCCAGCAGACCTCCCGGGACTAGCGGAAGCACAGATACGCAGTATTTT
CDR3 protein: CASRPPGTSGSTDTQYF

D gene: TRBD1
J gene: TRBJ1-6
V gene: TRBV5-6
clone size: once
CDR3 DNA: TGTGCCAGCAGCTTGTACAGGGGTAATTCACCCCTCCACTTT
CDR3 protein: CASSLYRGNSPLHF

D gene: -
J gene: TRBJ2-3
V gene: TRBV7-8
clone size: -
CDR3 DNA: TGTGCCAGCAGCTTACTCACAGATACGCAGTATTTT
CDR3 protein: CASSLLTDTQYF

D gene: -
J gene: TRBJ1-2
V gene: TRBV10-3
clone size: -
CDR3 DNA: TGTGCCATCAGTACAGCTACTAACTATGGCTACACCTTC
CDR3 protein: CAISTATNYGYTF

D gene: -
J gene: TRBJ2-1
V gene: TRBV4-2
clone size: -
CDR3 DNA: TGTGCCAGCAGCCATCCGATAGATGAGCAGTTCTTC
CDR3 protein: CASSHPIDEQFF

D gene: -
J gene: TRBJ1-1
V gene: TRBV6-1
clone size: few
CDR3 DNA: TGTGCCAGCAGTTCTCTTACTGAAGCTTTCTTT
CDR3 protein: CASSSLTEAFF

D gene: TRBD1
J gene: TRBJ2-2
V gene: TRBV19
clone size: -
CDR3 DNA: TGTGCCAGTACCCCCCCCGACAGGGGGTACACCGGGGAGCTGTTTTTT
CDR3 protein: CASTPPDRGYTGELFF

D gene: -
J gene: TRBJ1-4
V gene: TRBV6-1
clone size: few
CDR3 DNA: TGTGCCAGCAGTGAACGGGGGGATGGAGTTGAAAAACTGTTTTTT
CDR3 protein: CASSERGDGVEKLFF

D gene: -
J gene: TRBJ2-2
V gene: TRBV28
clone size: -
CDR3 DNA: TGTGCCAGCAGTTCCTTAGATCCGGGATTAGTAGGGGAGCTGTTTTTT
CDR3 protein: CASSSLDPGLVGELFF

D gene: -
J gene: TRBJ2-7
V gene: TRBV2
clone size: -
CDR3 DNA: TGTGCCAGCAACCTCTCCTACGAGCAGTACTTC
CDR3 protein: CASNLSYEQYF

D gene: TRBD1
J gene: TRBJ2-7
V gene: TRBV10-3
clone size: -
CDR3 DNA: TGTGCCACCACCGGGACAGCCTCCTACGAGCAGTACTTC
CDR3 protein: CATTGTASYEQYF

D gene: -
J gene: TRBJ2-2
V gene: TRBV13
clone size: -
CDR3 DNA: TGTGCCAGCGGAACCGGGAGAAACACCGGGGAGCTGTTTTTT
CDR3 protein: CASGTGRNTGELFF

D gene: TRBD1
J gene: TRBJ2-7
V gene: TRBV6-1
clone size: -
CDR3 DNA: TGTGCCCACAATGACAGGGATATTTCCTACGAGCAGTACTTC
CDR3 protein: CAHNDRDISYEQYF

D gene: -
J gene: TRBJ2-7
V gene: TRBV4-2
clone size: once
CDR3 DNA: TGTGCCAGCAGCCAGGGGGTGGGTTACTACGAGCAGTACTTC
CDR3 protein: CASSQGVGYYEQYF

D gene: -
J gene: TRBJ2-7
V gene: TRBV18
clone size: -
CDR3 DNA: TGTGCCAGCTCACCACTAGGGGGGGACGAGCAGTACTTC
CDR3 protein: CASSPLGGDEQYF

D gene: -
J gene: TRBJ2-5
V gene: TRBV7-9
clone size: -
CDR3 DNA: TGTGCCAGCAGCTTAGTGGGGCCACAAGAGACCCAGTACTTC
CDR3 protein: CASSLVGPQETQYF

D gene: TRBD1
J gene: TRBJ1-2
V gene: TRBV10-1
clone size: -
CDR3 DNA: TGCGCCAGCAGTGAGTCGACTGGACAGGGTTACTATGGCTACACCTTC
CDR3 protein: CASSESTGQGYYGYTF

D gene: -
J gene: TRBJ1-2
V gene: TRBV9
clone size: -
CDR3 DNA: TGTGCCAGCAGCGTAGAACAGAACTATGGCTACACCTTC
CDR3 protein: CASSVEQNYGYTF

D gene: -
J gene: TRBJ2-1
V gene: TRBV7-9
clone size: -
CDR3 DNA: TGTGCCAGCATCAAATTCCGCCCAGGGAGCAATGAGCAGTTCTTC
CDR3 protein: CASIKFRPGSNEQFF

D gene: -
J gene: TRBJ2-2
V gene: TRBV11-2
clone size: -
CDR3 DNA: TGTGCCAGCAGCTTAGTTTGGCAGAACACCGGGGAGCTGTTTTTT
CDR3 protein: CASSLVWQNTGELFF

D gene: -
J gene: TRBJ2-7
V gene: TRBV9
clone size: -
CDR3 DNA: TGTGCCAGCAGCGCGGACCCTGAAGTCTCCTACGAGCAGTACTTC
CDR3 protein: CASSADPEVSYEQYF